This TCR beta chain was recorded in a study of T cells in Graves' hyperthyroidism and ophthalmopathy. Exclusion criteria comprised uncontrolled infection, other autoimmune disease, pregnancy or lactation. Thyroid ultrasound, orbital computed tomography, clinical symptoms, and serum thyroxine and TRAb underpinned diagnoses. The PBMCs were taken from approximately 11 ml of fresh peripheral blood. V gave up 0 bases and J gave up 3 bases, with 9 bases separating them. Germline V lookup: CDR1 LGHNA, CDR2 YNFKEQ. The CDR3 extends over 15 amino acids. Findings of the study overall: Model predictions of ophthalmopathy came a median approximately 6.5 months before onset.

Amplified TCR beta CDR3 regions came from RNA transcripts. With the HTBI primer set, the TCR CDR3 went through a first round of RT-PCR. MiXCR was run by TCRdb on the multiplex PCR reads, yielding one entry per CDR3 protein. The sample includes nearly 600,000 distinct CDR3 sequences, 14% of them seen just once. A note on this clonotype: Antigen: not known.

The rearrangement uses TRBV4-2 and TRBJ2-4; D is uncertain. Sequencing was carried out using blood. The TCR comes from a woman aged 18-29 years with Graves' ophthalmopathy. Here the CDR3 DNA reads TGTGCCAGCAGCCAAGATCCGCTAGGCAAAAACATTCAGTACTTC. This codes for CASSQDPLGKNIQYF.